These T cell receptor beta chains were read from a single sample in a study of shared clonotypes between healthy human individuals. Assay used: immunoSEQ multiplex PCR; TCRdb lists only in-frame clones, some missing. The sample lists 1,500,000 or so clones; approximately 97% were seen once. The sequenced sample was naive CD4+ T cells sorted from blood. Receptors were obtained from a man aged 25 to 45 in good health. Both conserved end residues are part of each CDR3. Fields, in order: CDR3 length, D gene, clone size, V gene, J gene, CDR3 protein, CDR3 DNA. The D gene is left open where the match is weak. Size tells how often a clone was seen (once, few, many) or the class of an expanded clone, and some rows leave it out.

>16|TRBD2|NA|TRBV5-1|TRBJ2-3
CASSSLLGGIADTQYF
TGCGCCAGCAGCTCGCTGTTGGGAGGGATCGCAGATACGCAGTATTTT
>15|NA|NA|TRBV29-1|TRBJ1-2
CSALPRPTRGYGYTF
TGCAGCGCCCTCCCGAGGCCGACGAGAGGCTATGGCTACACCTTC
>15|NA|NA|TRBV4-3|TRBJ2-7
CASSQVFFDDYEQYF
TGCGCCAGCAGCCAAGTCTTTTTCGACGACTACGAGCAGTACTTC
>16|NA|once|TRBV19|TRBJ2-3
CASRSGRGSPTDTQYF
TGTGCCAGTAGATCGGGTCGGGGATCTCCCACAGATACGCAGTATTTT
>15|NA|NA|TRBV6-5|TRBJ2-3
CASSYSGLRTDTQYF
TGTGCCAGCAGTTACTCGGGGTTACGGACAGATACGCAGTATTTT
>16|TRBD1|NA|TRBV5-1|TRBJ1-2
CASSLAGGQGGHGYTF
TGCGCCAGCAGCTTGGCCGGAGGACAGGGAGGTCATGGCTACACCTTC
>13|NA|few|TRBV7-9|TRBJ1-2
CASSLLPNYGYTF
TGTGCCAGCAGCTTACTTCCTAACTATGGCTACACCTTC
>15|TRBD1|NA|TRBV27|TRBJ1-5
CASSRWTGFNQPQHF
TGTGCCAGCAGTCGATGGACAGGATTCAATCAGCCCCAGCATTTT
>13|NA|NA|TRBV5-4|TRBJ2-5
CASSLRGRETQYF
TGTGCCAGCAGCTTGCGGGGCCGGGAGACCCAGTACTTC
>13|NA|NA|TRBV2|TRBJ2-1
CASGGLRGNEQFF
TGTGCCAGCGGGGGGTTAAGGGGCAATGAGCAGTTCTTC
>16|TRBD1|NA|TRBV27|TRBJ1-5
CASSPFWGQGGQPQHF
TGTGCCAGCAGTCCCTTTTGGGGACAGGGAGGCCAGCCCCAGCATTTT
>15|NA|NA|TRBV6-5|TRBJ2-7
CASSRGPSQAYEQYF
TGTGCCAGCAGTCGCGGTCCCTCCCAAGCCTACGAGCAGTACTTC
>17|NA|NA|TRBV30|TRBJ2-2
CAWERGPGHRNTGELFF
TGTGCCTGGGAGCGGGGACCGGGACATCGAAACACCGGGGAGCTGTTTTTT
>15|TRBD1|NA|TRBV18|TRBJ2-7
CASSPGTGGSYEQYF
TGTGCCAGCTCACCTGGGACAGGTGGCTCCTACGAGCAGTACTTC
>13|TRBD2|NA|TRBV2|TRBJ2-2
CASSDEREGELFF
TGTGCCAGCAGTGATGAGCGGGAGGGGGAGCTGTTTTTT
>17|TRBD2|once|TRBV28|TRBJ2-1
CASSLRPLLAGGYEQFF
TGTGCCAGCAGTTTACGACCGTTGCTAGCGGGAGGGTATGAGCAGTTCTTC